The following is a T cell receptor beta chain sequence with its context. The assay was immunoSEQ multiplex PCR, and TCRdb's table has in-frame clones only and misses some. Altogether some 180,000 clones are present, more than 75% being singletons, with the ten largest covering around 6%. This specimen comes from a study of blood T cell repertoires in COVID-19. Study context: The samples span acute and convalescent COVID-19 from the United States, Italy and Spain.

The germline V and J ends were trimmed by 3 bases and 2 bases, with 13 bases remaining between them. CDR1 SQVTM and CDR2 ANQGSEA come from the germline V gene. This CDR3 comprises 14 residues. This rearrangement joins TRBV29-1 to TRBJ1-1; tentatively, D is TRBD1 (5 bases). Material for sequencing was peripheral blood. The TCR originated in a man aged 35-49 years with active or convalescent COVID-19. The CDR3 reads CSVEKRGSNTEAFF. The CDR3 bases are TGCAGCGTTGAGAAACGGGGGTCCAACACTGAAGCTTTCTTT.